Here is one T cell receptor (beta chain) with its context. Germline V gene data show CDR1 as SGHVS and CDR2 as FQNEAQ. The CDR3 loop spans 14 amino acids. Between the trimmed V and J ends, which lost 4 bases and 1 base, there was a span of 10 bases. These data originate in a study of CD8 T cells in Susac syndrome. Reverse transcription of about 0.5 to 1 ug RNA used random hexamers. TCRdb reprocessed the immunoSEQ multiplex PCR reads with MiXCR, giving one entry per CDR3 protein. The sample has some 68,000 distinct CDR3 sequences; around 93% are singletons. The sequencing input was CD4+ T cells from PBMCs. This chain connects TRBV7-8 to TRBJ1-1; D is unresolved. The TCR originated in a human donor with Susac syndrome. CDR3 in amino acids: CASSSRLKNTEAFF. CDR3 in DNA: TGTGCCAGCAGCTCTAGGCTCAAGAACACTGAAGCTTTCTTT.